This is a list of T cell receptor beta chains from one sample in a study of neurological immune-mediated disorders. MiXCR, run by TCRdb on the 5' RACE reads, gives a single entry per CDR3 protein. There are roughly 41,000 distinct CDR3 sequences in the sample; 11% occur only once, and around 3.9% lies in the top ten. Sequenced input: PBMCs. Receptor source: a man aged 55 to 70 with HTLV-1-associated myelopathy (HAM/TSP). Both conserved end residues are trimmed from each CDR3. A D gene is named only where the DNA matches it firmly.

TRBJ2-1 TRBV11-1 NA ASSLGGAREPYNEQF
TRBJ1-1 TRBV5-1 NA ASSLSHRDQAF
TRBJ1-1 TRBV7-2 NA ASRWGDISTEAF
TRBJ2-7 TRBV7-2 NA ASSLGGGGSREQY
TRBJ1-2 TRBV20-1 NA SALIQGSGGYT
TRBJ1-2 TRBV9 NA ASSLNPYYGYT
TRBJ2-5 TRBV7-2 NA ASSLRGGETQY
TRBJ2-1 TRBV5-1 NA ASSPTTRQDEQF
TRBJ2-7 TRBV10-3 NA AIRVSDEQY
TRBJ1-4 TRBV20-1 NA SAARRGWNEKLF